The next 6 T cell receptor beta chains were all read from a single sample in a study of blood T cell repertoires in COVID-19. The repertoire was sequenced with immunoSEQ multiplex PCR; TCRdb's copy has only in-frame clones and lacks some. Among some 85,000 clones listed, about 74% were seen once. Material: peripheral blood. The receptors come from a human donor in a cohort sampled during active COVID-19.

V usage is TRBV15 and J usage is TRBJ2-3; 9 bases are shared with TRBD2. V trimming: 0 bases; J trimming: 2 bases; junction bases outside the gene matches: 6. The germline gives CDR1 LNHNV, CDR2 YYDKDF (reference sequence). This CDR3 spans 17 amino acids. CDR3 region: CATSRDPLAGVTDTQYF. CDR3 bases: TGTGCCACCAGCAGAGATCCACTAGCGGGCGTCACAGATACGCAGTATTTT.

V usage is TRBV10-3 and J usage is TRBJ1-1, with D uncertain. Germline-derived CDR1 and CDR2 are ENHRY and SYGVKD. The germline V and J ends were trimmed by 6 bases and 1 base, with 6 bases remaining between them. This CDR3 has 12 residues. The CDR3 region has the DNA TGTGCCATCAGGACACAGAACACTGAAGCTTTCTTT. Translated, it gives CAIRTQNTEAFF.

This sequence joins TRBV5-4 and TRBJ1-2; 7 nucleotides agree with TRBD1. CDR3 size: 15 residues. V lost 1 base to trimming and J lost 0 bases; unmatched junction nucleotides: 3. Germline V gene sequence: CDR1 SGHNT, CDR2 YYREEE (reference sequence). For the CDR3, the DNA is TGTGCCAGCAGCTTGACAGGGGCCTCTAACTATGGCTACACCTTC. Its translation: CASSLTGASNYGYTF.

The V call is TRBV19, the J call TRBJ2-2; 7 bases map to TRBD1. Germline CDR1 is LNHDA and CDR2 is SQIVND (reference sequence). The CDR3 sequence is 18 residues long. Trimming removed 4 bases from V and 6 bases from J; junction bases left unmatched: 17. In DNA, the CDR3 is TGTGCCAGTAGTACACCCCGGGACAGCCAGAAGGGGCCCGGGGAGCTGTTTTTT. Its translation: CASSTPRDSQKGPGELFF.

This chain links TRBV19 with TRBJ1-4; D is possibly TRBD1 (5 bases). The CDR3 length is 16 residues. Between the trimmed V and J ends, which lost 4 bases and 0 bases, there was a span of 12 bases. Germline assignment: CDR1 LNHDA and CDR2 SQIVND (reference sequence). The DNA of the CDR3 is TGTGCCAGTAGTACCCGCCGGGGGGCAACTAATGAAAAACTGTTTTTT. Its protein product is CASSTRRGATNEKLFF.

V usage is TRBV27 and J usage is TRBJ2-7; a possible D gene is TRBD1 (6 bases). Between the trimmed V and J ends, which lost 6 bases and 4 bases, there was a span of 10 bases. Germline CDR1 is MNHEY and CDR2 is SMNVEV (reference sequence). The CDR3 is made up of 12 amino acids. This CDR3 is CASRTGKYEQYF. For the CDR3, the DNA is TGTGCCAGCAGAACAGGGAAATACGAGCAGTACTTC.